The 24 T cell receptor beta chains below all came from one sample that was sequenced in a study of shared clonotypes between healthy human individuals. Data came from immunoSEQ multiplex PCR; TCRdb stores just in-frame clones and leaves some out. The sample lists over 1.5 million clones; 98% were seen once. Sequencing was done on a sample of naive CD4+ T cells sorted from blood. Subset in this sample: CD45RA+ positively selected. The receptors derive from a man aged 25-40 years in good health.

The V gene is TRBV5-4, the J gene TRBJ2-3; possibly TRBD2 for D (6 bases). Germline loops: CDR1 SGHNT, CDR2 YYREEE (reference sequence). Trimming stripped 6 bases from V and 6 bases from J, with 14 bases between. The CDR3 is 13 residues long. This chain's CDR3 is CASNPSGGDTQYF. The CDR3 nucleotides are TGTGCCAGCAACCCCTCTGGGGGGGATACGCAGTATTTT. The entire variable domain, with the rest obtained from reference TRBV5-4 and TRBJ2-3, is as follows: ETGVTQSPTHLIKTRGQQVTLRCSSQSGHNTVSWYQQALGQGPQFIFQYYREEENGRGNFPPRFSGLQFPNYSSELNVNALELDDSALYLCASNPSGGDTQYFGPGTRLTVL.

This clone was recorded only once. This chain uses TRBV11-2 with TRBJ2-5; D remains unclear. The germline V gene encodes CDR1 SGHAT and CDR2 FQNNGV. The CDR3 has 16 amino acids. V was clipped by 4 bases and J by 2 bases, with 17 bases between them. The DNA of the CDR3 is TGTGCCAGCAGCTACAACCCCCCAACCTCTCAAGAGACCCAGTACTTC. Its translation: CASSYNPPTSQETQYF.

The rearrangement joins TRBV4-2 to TRBJ2-1; 9 nucleotides line up with TRBD2. V shed 1 base, J shed 3 bases, and the junction held 4 bases outside the gene matches. The CDR3 length is 16 residues. The germline V gene encodes CDR1 LGHNA and CDR2 YNFKEQ. The CDR3 sequence: CASSQAGSGSYNEQFF. CDR3 DNA sequence: TGTGCCAGCAGCCAAGCGGGTAGCGGGAGCTACAATGAGCAGTTCTTC.

CDR3 coding DNA: TGTGCCAGCAGTTTGATAAAAAGGGCCTATGGCTACACCTTC. Translated, it gives CASSLIKRAYGYTF. V is TRBV28 and J is TRBJ1-2; D unresolved. Germline CDR1 is MDHEN and CDR2 is SYDVKM. The CDR3 consists of 14 residues. Trimming left V 3 bases short and J 4 bases short, with 12 bases between.

The chain employs TRBV5-1 and TRBJ2-7; D is unresolved. The CDR3 is 14 amino acids. The germline V gene has CDR1 SGHRS and CDR2 YFSETQ. V lost 4 bases and J lost 5, with 16 bases in between. CDR3 nucleotides: TGCGCCAGCAGCAACCGGACGGTCGTCCACGAGCAGTACTTC. Translation: CASSNRTVVHEQYF. The full variable domain, with the rest looked up from reference TRBV5-1 and TRBJ2-7, is KAGVTQTPRYLIKTRGQQVTLSCSPISGHRSVSWYQQTPGQGLQFLFEYFSETQRNKGNFPGRFSGRQFSNSRSEMNVSTLELGDSALYLCASSNRTVVHEQYFGPGTRLTVT.

The rearrangement uses TRBV5-1 and TRBJ2-4, with TRBD2 matching 7 bases. V lost 0 bases to trimming and J lost 0 bases; unmatched junction nucleotides: 6. In germline, CDR1 is SGHRS, CDR2 YFSETQ. The CDR3 contains 17 residues. The CDR3 nucleotides are TGCGCCAGCAGCTTGGCCCTGGGCGGGGGAGCCAAAAACATTCAGTACTTC. Protein: CASSLALGGGAKNIQYF.

The CDR3 coding sequence is TGTGCCAGCGGACTAGCGGGAGAGTACAATGAGCAGTTCTTC. This translates into CASGLAGEYNEQFF. The gene calls are TRBV6-5 and TRBJ2-1, with 13 bases matching TRBD2. Looked up from germline, CDR1 is MNHEY and CDR2 is SVGAGI. V shed 8 bases and J 4 bases; nucleotides not matched to a gene: 2. The CDR3 extends over 14 amino acids.

V gene TRBV7-2 combines with J gene TRBJ1-5, with no clear D. The CDR3 has 13 residues. Germline V gives CDR1 SGHTA, CDR2 FQGNSA. V gave up 4 bases and J gave up 7 bases, with 11 bases separating them. The DNA of the CDR3 is TGTGCCAGCAGCTCTAAAACGACACAGCCCCAGCATTTT. Its translation: CASSSKTTQPQHF.

The V and J genes are TRBV7-3 and TRBJ2-1, with a weak D call TRBD1 (5 bases). The CDR3 is 13 amino acids. From germline, CDR1 is SGHTA and CDR2 FQGTGA. V gave up 5 bases and J gave up 4 bases, with 9 bases separating them. Written as DNA, the CDR3 is TGTGCCAGCAGCACGACAGAGTACAATGAGCAGTTCTTC. It codes for CASSTTEYNEQFF.

The chain has TRBV10-3 and TRBJ2-7; TRBD1 matches 8 bases. This CDR3 comprises 15 residues. V lost 2 bases to trimming and J lost 1 base; unmatched junction nucleotides: 4. The germline gives CDR1 ENHRY, CDR2 SYGVKD. CDR3 residues: CAISEATGASYEQYF. The CDR3 coding sequence is TGTGCCATCAGTGAGGCGACAGGGGCATCCTACGAGCAGTACTTC.

This clone was detected a few times. The chain carries TRBV21-1 and TRBJ2-2; the table's D gene call, TRBD1, was not cross checked with the DNA. TRBV21-1 counts as a pseudogene. The CDR3 is made up of 16 amino acids. The CDR3 loop reads CASSTWTGGRIGELFF. In DNA form, the CDR3 reads TGTGCCAGCAGCACTTGGACAGGGGGCAGGATCGGGGAGCTGTTTTTT.

The chain links TRBV19 to TRBJ1-1, with no clear D. The CDR3 is 15 amino acids. In germline, CDR1 is LNHDA, CDR2 SQIVND (reference sequence). V was cut by 8 bases and J by 4 bases, with 20 bases left in between. CDR3 sequence: CASQSSGKGGTEAFF. In nucleotides, the CDR3 is TGTGCCAGTCAGTCATCGGGGAAGGGAGGCACTGAAGCTTTCTTT.

V gene TRBV18 combines with J gene TRBJ1-3, with 8 bases lining up with TRBD1. The CDR3 consists of 16 residues. Per germline, CDR1 KGHSH and CDR2 LQKENI. The V and J ends lost 2 bases and 2 bases, in that order; junction bases with no gene match: 5. Here the CDR3 DNA reads TGTGCCAGCTCACCAATGACAGGGGTCGCTGGAAACACCATATATTTT. Protein product: CASSPMTGVAGNTIYF.

The chain employs TRBV10-2 and TRBJ2-1, with 10 bases lining up with TRBD2. Germline values: CDR1 WSHSY, CDR2 SAAADI. This CDR3 spans 17 amino acids. V dropped 2 bases and J dropped 4; count of bases not matched to a gene: 8. CDR3 DNA: TGCGCCAGCAGTGAGACCTGGACTAGCGGTATATACAATGAGCAGTTCTTC. Encoded protein: CASSETWTSGIYNEQFF.

J is TRBJ2-2 and V is TRBV6-5; 7 positions match TRBD2. The J segment lost 4 bases and the V segment lost 6 bases, leaving 8 bases of the junction unmatched. This CDR3 is 15 amino acids long. Per germline, CDR1 MNHEY and CDR2 SVGAGI. The CDR3 spells CASSREARGTGELFF. The CDR3 DNA follows: TGTGCCAGCAGCCGGGAGGCGCGTGGCACCGGGGAGCTGTTTTTT.

In its sample, this clone was seen once. The rearrangement uses TRBV9 and TRBJ2-2, with D maybe TRBD2 (5 bases). CDR3 length: 17 residues. The V end was cut by 1 base, the J end by 0 bases, with 13 bases between. Germline V lookup: CDR1 SGDLS, CDR2 YYNGEE. The CDR3: CASSVLAAATNTGELFF. The CDR3 coding sequence is TGTGCCAGCAGCGTACTAGCTGCGGCTACGAACACCGGGGAGCTGTTTTTT.

The V and J genes are TRBV5-1 and TRBJ2-2; D gene uncertain. In germline, CDR1 is SGHRS, CDR2 YFSETQ. The ends were cut back, 3 bases at V and 6 bases at J, with 9 bases in the middle. There are 13 residues in the CDR3. Here the CDR3 reads CASSSMLAGELFF. CDR3 DNA: TGCGCCAGCAGCTCGATGCTGGCCGGGGAGCTGTTTTTT.

The gene calls are TRBV6-1 and TRBJ1-5, with 9 bases identical to TRBD1. V trimming: 0 bases; J trimming: 3 bases; junction bases outside the gene matches: 12. Germline-derived CDR1 and CDR2 are MNHNS and SASEGT. The CDR3 runs 19 residues. CDR3 sequence: CASSEALKNRGPLNQPQHF. In nucleotides, the CDR3 is TGTGCCAGCAGTGAAGCTTTAAAGAACAGGGGGCCGCTCAATCAGCCCCAGCATTTT.

The J gene is TRBJ2-7, the V gene TRBV6-5; 9 bases line up with TRBD2. V lost 10 bases to trimming and J lost 3 bases; unmatched junction nucleotides: 4. This CDR3 is built from 12 residues. CDR1 is MNHEY, CDR2 SVGAGI, per germline. The CDR3 DNA sequence: TGTGCCACCGCGGGGGGGGGCTACGAGCAGTACTTC. Protein sequence: CATAGGGYEQYF.

V is TRBV28 and J is TRBJ2-7; D is unresolved. CDR3 length: 12 amino acids. V was cut by 4 bases and J by 4 bases, with 8 bases left in between. Germline V CDR1 and CDR2: MDHEN, SYDVKM. CDR3 nucleotide sequence: TGTGCCAGCAGTTCGCCGGTATACGAGCAGTACTTC. Protein sequence: CASSSPVYEQYF. The variable domain in full, completed from reference TRBV28 and TRBJ2-7, reads DVKVTQSSRYLVKRTGEKVFLECVQDMDHENMFWYRQDPGLGLRLIYFSYDVKMKEKGDIPEGYSVSREKKERFSLILESASTNQTSMYLCASSSPVYEQYFGPGTRLTVT.

The chain is built from TRBV20-1 and TRBJ1-2; 7 nucleotides line up with TRBD1. There are 11 residues in the CDR3. V lost 8 bases and J lost 5; bases outside the gene matches: 5. The germline CDR1 and CDR2 sequences are DFQATT and SNEGSKA (reference sequence). CDR3 sequence: CSLRDSYGYTF. The CDR3 coding sequence is TGCAGTCTCCGGGACAGTTATGGCTACACCTTC.

The V gene is TRBV9, the J gene TRBJ2-1; possibly TRBD2 for D (5 bases). The ends were cut back, 2 bases at V and 1 base at J, with 13 bases in the middle. There are 16 residues in the CDR3. The germline V gene has CDR1 SGDLS and CDR2 YYNGEE. In DNA form, the CDR3 reads TGTGCCAGCAGCGTCTCGGGGTCCAGGTCCTACAATGAGCAGTTCTTC. Its translation: CASSVSGSRSYNEQFF. Complete variable domain (other parts from reference TRBV9 and TRBJ2-1): DSGVTQTPKHLITATGQRVTLRCSPRSGDLSVYWYQQSLDQGLQFLIQYYNGEERAKGNILERFSAQQFPDLHSELNLSSLELGDSALYFCASSVSGSRSYNEQFFGPGTRLTVL.

V is TRBV10-3 and J is TRBJ2-3; TRBD2 matches at 13 bases. Trimming took 5 bases from V and 2 from J; bases not matched to a gene: 4. The CDR3 length is 16 residues. Germline CDR1 and CDR2: ENHRY and SYGVKD. The CDR3 region is CAISRGLAGFTDTQYF. The CDR3 DNA reads TGTGCCATCAGTAGGGGACTAGCGGGGTTCACAGATACGCAGTATTTT.

The chain uses TRBV4-3 and TRBJ1-2, with TRBD1 matching 7 bases. J was trimmed by 4 bases and V by 4 bases; bases with no gene match: 6. CDR1 is LGHNA, CDR2 YSLEER, per germline. This CDR3 has 14 amino acids. This chain's CDR3 is CASSPQGGIYGYTF. CDR3 coding DNA: TGCGCCAGCAGCCCCCAGGGGGGGATCTATGGCTACACCTTC.